These T cell receptor beta chains were read from a single sample in a study of OX40 agonist ivuxolimab in advanced cancers. The repertoire was sequenced with immunoSEQ multiplex PCR; TCRdb's copy has only in-frame clones and lacks some. The repertoire holds 70,000 to 75,000 clones, with approximately 80% as singletons. The input for sequencing was CD4+ or CD8+ T cells sorted from blood, taken in a trial of the OX40 agonist ivuxolimab. The source of these receptors is an adult with an advanced solid tumor such as melanoma, head and neck, liver or kidney cancer. Each CDR3 is given with its conserved first and last residue. The D gene is left open where the match is weak. For some rows the clone size is stated as once, few or many, or as a class when expanded; others skip it.

clone_size j_call v_call cdr3_length d_call cdr3_nt cdr3_aa
NA TRBJ1-2 TRBV18 15 TRBD1 TGTGCCAGCTCACCATCTGGACAGGACCTCTATGGCTACACCTTC CASSPSGQDLYGYTF
NA TRBJ1-2 TRBV20-1 11 NA TGCAGTGCGGAGGGACACTATGGCTACACCTTC CSAEGHYGYTF
NA TRBJ1-5 TRBV7-2 15 NA TGTGCCAGCACCGGGGGAAACGCGGGGAATCAGCCCCAGCATTTT CASTGGNAGNQPQHF
NA TRBJ1-2 TRBV6-5 15 TRBD1 TGTGCCAGCAGTTACACAGGGGGGCAGGTTATAGGCTACACCTTC CASSYTGGQVIGYTF
NA TRBJ1-6 TRBV7-2 17 TRBD1 TGTGTCAGCAGCTTATCACAATGGACAGGGGCGAATTCACCCCTCCACTTT CVSSLSQWTGANSPLHF
NA TRBJ1-2 TRBV19 15 NA TGTGCCAGTAAAATGGGGCCCGTTACTAACTATGGCTACACCTTC CASKMGPVTNYGYTF
NA TRBJ2-3 TRBV19 16 TRBD1 TGTGCCAGTAGTTCCCACAGGGGGCAGTCCGCAGATACGCAGTATTTT CASSSHRGQSADTQYF
few TRBJ2-1 TRBV6-5 14 NA TGTGCCAGCAACCGCGGAGGACAGTACAATGAGCAGTTCTTC CASNRGGQYNEQFF
once TRBJ1-4 TRBV18 16 TRBD1 TGTGCCAGCTCGTCACGACAGGGTGCAACTAATGAAAAACTGTTTTTT CASSSRQGATNEKLFF
NA TRBJ2-5 TRBV28 14 NA TGTGCCAGCAACTACCTACAGGGAAGGGAGACCCAGTACTTC CASNYLQGRETQYF
NA TRBJ1-1 TRBV6-1 13 NA TGTGCCAGCAGCCCTTTACCCAACACTGAAGCTTTCTTT CASSPLPNTEAFF
NA TRBJ1-2 TRBV28 12 TRBD1 TGTGCCAGCAGTTCGACAGGGTATGGCTACACCTTC CASSSTGYGYTF
NA TRBJ2-2 TRBV2 15 TRBD1 TGTGCCAGCGGTCTGGGACAGGGGATGGGCGGGGAGCTGTTTTTT CASGLGQGMGGELFF
NA TRBJ2-7 TRBV25-1 15 TRBD1 TGTGCCAGCAGTCCCCGGGACAGTCCTTACTACGAGCAGTACTTC CASSPRDSPYYEQYF
NA TRBJ1-3 TRBV7-6 11 NA TGTGCCAGCAGCTTGAGAAACACCATATATTTT CASSLRNTIYF
few TRBJ1-1 TRBV7-2 15 NA TGTGCCAGCAGCTTTGGTGAACGCCGAGGTACTGAAGCTTTCTTT CASSFGERRGTEAFF
once TRBJ2-3 TRBV9 13 TRBD2 TGTGCCAGCAACGGGGGGTCCCCCGATACGCAGTATTTT CASNGGSPDTQYF
NA TRBJ2-5 TRBV5-1 15 TRBD1 TGCGCCAGCTGCCCCGCCGGGACAGGGGGGGAGACCCAGTACTTC CASCPAGTGGETQYF
NA TRBJ2-2 TRBV25-1 14 NA TGTGCCAGCAGTGAATTCCCAGGCTCCGGGGAGCTGTTTTTT CASSEFPGSGELFF
NA TRBJ2-3 TRBV7-9 13 NA TGTGCCAGCAGCCGGGACGGAGGAGATACGCAGTATTTT CASSRDGGDTQYF
many TRBJ2-7 TRBV18 12 NA TGTGCCAGCTCACGGGACGGCTACGAGCAGTACTTC CASSRDGYEQYF
NA TRBJ2-5 TRBV5-1 14 NA TGCGCCAGCAGCTTGCCGGGGTCCGAAGAGACCCAGTACTTC CASSLPGSEETQYF
NA TRBJ2-7 TRBV11-3 13 NA TGTGCCAGCAGCTTAGCGGGGCGAGGGGAGCAGTACTTC CASSLAGRGEQYF
NA TRBJ1-1 TRBV6-4 14 NA TGTGCCAGCAGTGAGCGGACGAAGGACACTGAAGCTTTCTTT CASSERTKDTEAFF
NA TRBJ1-3 TRBV19 14 NA TGTGCCACCTACCCGACGGGGTCAGGACACACCATATATTTT CATYPTGSGHTIYF
NA TRBJ1-4 TRBV9 15 TRBD1 TGTGCCAGCAGCGCACGACAGGGTGGGAATGAAAAACTGTTTTTT CASSARQGGNEKLFF
NA TRBJ1-1 TRBV4-3 15 TRBD1 TGCGCCAGCACCAACCCCGGGACAGGGGTCACTGAAGCTTTCTTT CASTNPGTGVTEAFF
NA TRBJ1-1 TRBV7-2 13 NA TGTGCCAGCAGCTTCAGACAGTCCTCTGAAGCTTTCTTT CASSFRQSSEAFF
NA TRBJ2-1 TRBV6-5 15 TRBD2 TGTGCCAGCAGTTACTCGAGGGCGGGGGTAAATGAGCAGTTCTTC CASSYSRAGVNEQFF
NA TRBJ1-2 TRBV19 13 NA TGTGCCAGTACCCTTGTCAGCTACTATGGCTACACCTTC CASTLVSYYGYTF
NA TRBJ1-1 TRBV14 13 NA TGTGCCAGCAGGTTACAGGGTGACACTGAAGCTTTCTTT CASRLQGDTEAFF
NA TRBJ1-4 TRBV7-2 15 NA TGTGCCAGCACCCGGGGGGAGGGTGTAGGCGAAAAACTGTTTTTT CASTRGEGVGEKLFF
NA TRBJ2-7 TRBV19 13 TRBD1 TGTGCCAGTAGTCGACAGGGGGCCGACGAGCAGTACTTC CASSRQGADEQYF
NA TRBJ2-1 TRBV5-4 15 TRBD2 TGTGCCAGCAGCTTCCTTAGCGGGGGGAGCAATGAGCAGTTCTTC CASSFLSGGSNEQFF
NA TRBJ1-6 TRBV5-1 14 NA TGCGCCAGCAGCTTCCCTCGGTTGGATTCACCCCTCCACTTT CASSFPRLDSPLHF
NA TRBJ2-7 TRBV21-1 18 NA TGTGCCAGCAGCCTAGGGACTAGCGGGGGGCGATACCCCTACGAGCAGTACTTC CASSLGTSGGRYPYEQYF
NA TRBJ1-1 TRBV30 12 TRBD1 TGTGCCGGGGACAGGGGGAACACTGAAGCTTTCTTT CAGDRGNTEAFF
NA TRBJ1-5 TRBV6-5 13 NA TGTGCCAGCAGCCGCAGGCTCAATCAGCCCCAGCATTTT CASSRRLNQPQHF
NA TRBJ2-2 TRBV5-1 15 NA TGCGCCAGCAGCTCAGGGCCTCATGACACCGGGGAGCTGTTTTTT CASSSGPHDTGELFF
NA TRBJ2-2 TRBV2 12 NA TGTGCCAGTGCGCGGGGTACCGGGGAGCTGTTTTTT CASARGTGELFF
NA TRBJ2-7 TRBV6-6 13 TRBD1 TGTGCCAGCATGGGACAGGGGGTTTACGAGCAGTACTTC CASMGQGVYEQYF
NA TRBJ1-3 TRBV19 14 NA TGTGCCACCTACTCGACGGGGTCAGGACACACCATATATTTT CATYSTGSGHTIYF
NA TRBJ1-6 TRBV7-2 12 NA TGTGCCAGCAGCATACAGAATTCACCCCTCCACTTT CASSIQNSPLHF
NA TRBJ1-5 TRBV6-1 12 TRBD1 TGTGCCAGCAGTCAGGGGGCTCAGCCCCAGCATTTT CASSQGAQPQHF
NA TRBJ1-5 TRBV19 15 NA TGTGCCAGTAGTATTGCGGGCAGGTCTGATCAGCCCCAGCATTTT CASSIAGRSDQPQHF
NA TRBJ2-1 TRBV9 15 TRBD1 TGTGCCAGCAGCACATGGACAGGTGACTACAATGAGCAGTTCTTC CASSTWTGDYNEQFF
NA TRBJ1-4 TRBV10-2 15 NA TGCGCCAGCAGTTATCCCGGGCGGGTTAATGAAAAACTGTTTTTT CASSYPGRVNEKLFF
few TRBJ2-2 TRBV4-2 13 NA TGTGCCAGCAGCCTTCGAGGTGACGGGGAGCTGTTTTTT CASSLRGDGELFF